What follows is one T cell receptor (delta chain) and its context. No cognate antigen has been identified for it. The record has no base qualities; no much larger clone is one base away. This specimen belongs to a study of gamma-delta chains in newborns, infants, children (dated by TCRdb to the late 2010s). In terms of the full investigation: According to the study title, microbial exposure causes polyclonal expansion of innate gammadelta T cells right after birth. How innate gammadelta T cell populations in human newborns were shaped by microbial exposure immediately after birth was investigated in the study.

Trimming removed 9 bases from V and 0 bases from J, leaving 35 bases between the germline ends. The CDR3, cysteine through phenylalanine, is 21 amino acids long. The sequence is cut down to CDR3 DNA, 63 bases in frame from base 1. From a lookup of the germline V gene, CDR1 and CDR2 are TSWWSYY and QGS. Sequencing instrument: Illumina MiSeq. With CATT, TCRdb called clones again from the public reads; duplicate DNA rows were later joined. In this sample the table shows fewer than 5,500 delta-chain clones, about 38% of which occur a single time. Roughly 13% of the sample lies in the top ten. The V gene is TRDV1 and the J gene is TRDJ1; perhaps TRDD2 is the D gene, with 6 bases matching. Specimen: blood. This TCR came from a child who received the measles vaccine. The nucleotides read TGTGCTCTCCCCAGGCCTTCCCCCAACGGGGTGGGATTTAGTAACACCGATAAACTCATCTTT. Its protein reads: CALPRPSPNGVGFSNTDKLIF.